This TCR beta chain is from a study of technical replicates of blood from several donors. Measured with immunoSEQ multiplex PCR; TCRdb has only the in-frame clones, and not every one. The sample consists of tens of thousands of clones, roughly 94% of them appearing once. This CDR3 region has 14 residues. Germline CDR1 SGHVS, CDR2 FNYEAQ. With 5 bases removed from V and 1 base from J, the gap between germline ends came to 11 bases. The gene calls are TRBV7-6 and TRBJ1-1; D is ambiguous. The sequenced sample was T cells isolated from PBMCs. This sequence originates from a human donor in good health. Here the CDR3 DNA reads TGTGCCAGCAGCCCTGCCAGAACGAACACTGAAGCTTTCTTT. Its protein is CASSPARTNTEAFF.